What follows are 12 T cell receptor beta chains derived from one specimen sequenced in a study of radiation and T cells in renal cell carcinoma. Sample time point: baseline pretreatment blood. Described treatment: 15 Gy SBRT to primary tumor, nephrectomy 4 weeks later. Profiling relied on immunoSEQ multiplex PCR, and the TCRdb table lists in-frame clones only, not all of them. There are approximately 150,000 clones in the sample; less than 90% occur only once, and under 30% lies in the top ten. The material sequenced was blood, taken from a patient whose treatment included radiotherapy and nephrectomy. The receptors here all came from a woman between 45 and 65 years old with renal cell carcinoma.

The chain is built from TRBV19 and TRBJ2-5, with D perhaps matching TRBD2 (5 bases). V lost 7 bases and J 2 bases, leaving 14 bases between the germline ends. Germline CDR1 and CDR2: LNHDA and SQIVND (reference sequence). The CDR3 is made up of 14 amino acids. CDR3 residues: CASKRAGRQETQYF. CDR3 nucleotide sequence: TGTGCCAGTAAAAGGGCGGGCCGTCAAGAGACCCAGTACTTC. Full variable domain (outside the CDR3, taken from reference TRBV19 and TRBJ2-5): DGGITQSPKYLFRKEGQNVTLSCEQNLNHDAMYWYRQDPGQGLRLIYYSQIVNDFQKGDIAEGYSVSREKKESFPLTVTSAQKNPTAFYLCASKRAGRQETQYFGPGTRLLVL.

The CDR3, as DNA: TGTGCCAGCAGCGTAGTGGACAGAGAAGAGACCCAGTACTTC. Amino acid sequence: CASSVVDREETQYF. The genes are TRBV9 and TRBJ2-5, with TRBD1 as a possible D gene (6 bases). Trimming removed 0 bases at V and 3 bases at J, with 9 bases between. Per the germline V gene, CDR1 is SGDLS and CDR2 is YYNGEE. The CDR3 is 14 amino acids. The full variable domain, in which reference TRBV9 and TRBJ2-5 provide the parts outside the CDR3, is DSGVTQTPKHLITATGQRVTLRCSPRSGDLSVYWYQQSLDQGLQFLIQYYNGEERAKGNILERFSAQQFPDLHSELNLSSLELGDSALYFCASSVVDREETQYFGPGTRLLVL.

In its sample, this clone was seen many times. J is TRBJ2-6 and V is TRBV5-5; D possibly corresponds to TRBD1 (6 bases). The CDR3 totals 15 residues. V lost 2 bases, J lost 6 bases, and 12 bases lay in between. Per germline, CDR1 SGHKS and CDR2 YYEKEE (reference sequence). DNA of the CDR3: TGTGCCAGCAGCTTTGAGGGGGTCGAGGCCAACGTCCTGACTTTC. As protein: CASSFEGVEANVLTF. Together with reference TRBV5-5 and TRBJ2-6, the CDR3 gives the full variable domain: DAGVTQSPTHLIKTRGQQVTLRCSPISGHKSVSWYQQVLGQGPQFIFQYYEKEERGRGNFPDRFSARQFPNYSSELNVNALLLGDSALYLCASSFEGVEANVLTFGAGSRLTVL.

The CDR3 DNA reads TGTGCCAGCAGTGATGGGACGGGGAACTATGGCTACACCTTC. Its protein product is CASSDGTGNYGYTF. The rearrangement uses TRBV2 and TRBJ1-2; tentatively, D is TRBD1 (5 bases). CDR3 length: 14 amino acids. V was pared by 3 bases and J by 2 bases, with 10 bases between. Germline CDR1 reads SNHLY; CDR2 reads FYNNEI.

The chain carries TRBV20-1 and TRBJ1-4; TRBD1 might be the D (6 bases). This CDR3 is 11 amino acids long. The germline V gene encodes CDR1 DFQATT and CDR2 SNEGSKA (reference sequence). V lost 6 bases and J 8 bases, leaving 10 bases between the germline ends. This CDR3 is CSARGREKLFF. The CDR3 nucleotides are TGCAGTGCCCGGGGGCGGGAAAAACTGTTTTTT.

The chain recombines TRBV7-2 with TRBJ2-7; no reliable D call. V lost 0 bases to trimming and J lost 2 bases, with 11 bases between them. The CDR3 runs to 15 residues. The V gene's germline CDR1 is SGHTA and CDR2 FQGNSA. The CDR3 coding sequence is TGTGCCAGCAGCTTAGCGTCTATAGCCCCCTACGAGCAGTACTTC. Translating it yields CASSLASIAPYEQYF.

This chain uses TRBV28 with TRBJ1-2; possible D gene TRBD1, 5 bases. The CDR3 spans 15 residues. The V gene's germline CDR1 is MDHEN and CDR2 SYDVKM. V was pared by 7 bases and J by 4 bases, with 19 bases between. Here the CDR3 reads CASTAGGALGYGYTF. CDR3 nucleotide sequence: TGTGCCAGCACCGCTGGAGGGGCTCTTGGCTATGGCTACACCTTC.

The rearrangement links TRBV28 to TRBJ2-7; 8 bases line up with TRBD1. The V gene's germline CDR1 is MDHEN and CDR2 SYDVKM. This CDR3 has 16 amino acids. With 6 bases clipped from V and 1 base from J, the junction kept 11 bases outside the gene matches. CDR3 protein: CASSSMDRALSYEQYF. CDR3 bases: TGTGCCAGCAGCTCCATGGACAGGGCCCTTTCCTACGAGCAGTACTTC.

The chain employs TRBV6-1 and TRBJ1-2; D unclear. Germline assignment: CDR1 MNHNS and CDR2 SASEGT. The CDR3 extends over 15 amino acids. The V and J ends lost 3 bases and 6 bases respectively, with 17 bases between them. CDR3 nucleotides: TGTGCCAGCAGTGACGCAGCCTTAGAAGGGCATGGCTACACCTTC. Its protein is CASSDAALEGHGYTF.

This clone appeared a single time. The V and J genes are TRBV4-1 and TRBJ1-2; no clear D gene. The germline V gene encodes CDR1 MGHRA and CDR2 YSYEKL. Trimming took 1 base from V and 6 from J, leaving 12 bases between them. There are 14 residues in the CDR3. The CDR3 sequence: CASSQAGRLDGYTF. In nucleotides, the CDR3 is TGCGCCAGCAGCCAAGCAGGCAGGCTTGATGGCTACACCTTC.

This clone was picked up a small number of times. The chain joins TRBV10-2 to TRBJ2-2; possibly TRBD1 or TRBD2 for D (5 bases each). Germline assignment: CDR1 WSHSY and CDR2 SAAADI. V shed 7 bases and J shed 5 bases, with 14 bases lying between them. CDR3 length: 14 amino acids. CDR3 residues: CASIMGEWTGELFF. In DNA form, the CDR3 reads TGCGCCAGCATTATGGGGGAGTGGACCGGGGAGCTGTTTTTT.

The chain employs TRBV11-2 and TRBJ2-7, with 8 bases fitting TRBD2. Germline V gene sequence: CDR1 SGHAT, CDR2 FQNNGV. With V trimmed by 4 bases and J by 8 bases, 10 bases remained unmatched. The CDR3 totals 14 residues. The CDR3 DNA sequence: TGTGCCAGCAGCTCCCTTCTCGAGCGGGAGAAGCAGTACTTC. Translation: CASSSLLEREKQYF.